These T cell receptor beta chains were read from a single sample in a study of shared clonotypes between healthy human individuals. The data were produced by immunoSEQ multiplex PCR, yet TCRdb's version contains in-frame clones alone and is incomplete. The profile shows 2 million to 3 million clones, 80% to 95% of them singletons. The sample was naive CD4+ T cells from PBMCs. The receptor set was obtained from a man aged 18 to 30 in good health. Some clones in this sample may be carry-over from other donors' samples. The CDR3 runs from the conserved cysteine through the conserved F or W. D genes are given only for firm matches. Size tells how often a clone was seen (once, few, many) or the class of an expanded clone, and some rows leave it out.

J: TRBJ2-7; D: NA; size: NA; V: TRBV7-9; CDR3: CASSQGHGKAYF; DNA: TGTGCCAGCAGCCAAGGACATGGCAAGGCGTACTTC
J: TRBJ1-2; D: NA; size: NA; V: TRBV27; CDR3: CATSRGERLSGYTF; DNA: TGTGCCACCTCCCGGGGGGAACGTTTGAGCGGCTACACCTTC
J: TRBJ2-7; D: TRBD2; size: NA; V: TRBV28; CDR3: CASGTSGRPAYEQYF; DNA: TGTGCCAGCGGGACTAGCGGGAGGCCCGCCTACGAGCAGTACTTC
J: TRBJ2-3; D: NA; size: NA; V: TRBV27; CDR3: CASSFSRLGKTSSTDTQYF; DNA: TGTGCCAGCAGTTTCTCAAGACTGGGGAAGACGTCTAGCACAGATACGCAGTATTTT
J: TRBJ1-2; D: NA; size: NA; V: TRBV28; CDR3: CASRHRIHRDIGYGYTF; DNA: TGTGCCAGCAGACACCGCATTCACAGGGACATCGGCTATGGCTACACCTTC
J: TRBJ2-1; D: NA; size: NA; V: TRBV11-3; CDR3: CASSRGGAEQFF; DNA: TGTGCCAGCAGCCGAGGGGGTGCTGAGCAGTTCTTC
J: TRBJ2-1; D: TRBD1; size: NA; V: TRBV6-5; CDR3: CASRSLRDSNEQFF; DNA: TGTGCCAGCAGAAGTCTCCGGGACAGCAATGAGCAGTTCTTC
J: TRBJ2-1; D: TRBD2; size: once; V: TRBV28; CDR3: CASSSPTSGRSYNEQFF; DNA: TGTGCCAGCAGCTCCCCGACTAGCGGACGCTCCTACAATGAGCAGTTCTTC
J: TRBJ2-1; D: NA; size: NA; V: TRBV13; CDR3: CASSRTSGGGLNEQFF; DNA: TGTGCCAGCAGCAGGACATCAGGGGGAGGCTTGAATGAGCAGTTCTTC
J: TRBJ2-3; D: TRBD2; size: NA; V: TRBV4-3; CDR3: CASSQALGGKTDTQYF; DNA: TGCGCCAGCAGCCAAGCCCTCGGGGGGAAAACAGATACGCAGTATTTT
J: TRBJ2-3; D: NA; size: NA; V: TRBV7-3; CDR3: CASSPRRGENTDTQYF; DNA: TGTGCCAGCAGCCCCCGAAGGGGGGAAAACACAGATACGCAGTATTTT
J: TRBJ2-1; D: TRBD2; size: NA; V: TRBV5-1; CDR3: CASSLIAGSYNEQFF; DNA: TGCGCCAGCAGCTTGATAGCGGGATCGTACAATGAGCAGTTCTTC
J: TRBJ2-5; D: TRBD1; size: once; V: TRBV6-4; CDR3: CASSEWDREGETQYF; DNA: TGTGCCAGCAGTGAATGGGACAGGGAGGGGGAGACCCAGTACTTC
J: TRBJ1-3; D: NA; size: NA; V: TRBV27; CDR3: CASSLSGPLPRRNTIYF; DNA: TGTGCCAGCAGTTTATCGGGGCCGTTACCAAGGAGAAACACCATATATTTT
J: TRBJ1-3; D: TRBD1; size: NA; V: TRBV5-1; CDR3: CASSNGQGSGNTIYF; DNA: TGCGCCAGCAGCAACGGACAGGGCTCTGGAAACACCATATATTTT
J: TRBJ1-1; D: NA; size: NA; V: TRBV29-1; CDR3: CSVVVPDTGWTEAFF; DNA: TGCAGCGTTGTTGTCCCCGATACCGGGTGGACTGAAGCTTTCTTT
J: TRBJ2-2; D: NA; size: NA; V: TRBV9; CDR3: CASSEGGGRLATGELFF; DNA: TGTGCCAGCAGTGAGGGAGGAGGGAGGTTAGCCACCGGGGAGCTGTTTTTT
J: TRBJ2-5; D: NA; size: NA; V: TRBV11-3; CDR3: CASSDRNSQETQYF; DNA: TGTGCCAGCAGCGACAGGAACTCCCAAGAGACCCAGTACTTC
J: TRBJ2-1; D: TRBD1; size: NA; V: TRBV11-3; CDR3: CASSLGQGWAEQFF; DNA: TGTGCCAGCAGCTTAGGACAGGGCTGGGCTGAGCAGTTCTTC
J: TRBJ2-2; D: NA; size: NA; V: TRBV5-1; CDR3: CASSLVVVTGELFF; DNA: TGCGCCAGCAGCTTGGTCGTCGTAACCGGGGAGCTGTTTTTT
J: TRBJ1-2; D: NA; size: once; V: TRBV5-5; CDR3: CASSTLQGGYTF; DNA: TGTGCCAGCTCCACCCTGCAGGGCGGCTACACCTTC
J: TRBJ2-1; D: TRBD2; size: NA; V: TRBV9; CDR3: CASSVDRAGGVDEQFF; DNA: TGTGCCAGCAGCGTAGACAGAGCGGGAGGGGTCGATGAGCAGTTCTTC
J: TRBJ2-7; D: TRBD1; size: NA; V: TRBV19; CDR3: CASSTIRTGSSYEQYF; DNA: TGTGCCAGTAGTACGATACGGACAGGGAGCTCCTACGAGCAGTACTTC
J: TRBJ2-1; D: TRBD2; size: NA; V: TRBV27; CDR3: CASSPKLTVGSGRYNEQFF; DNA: TGTGCCAGCAGCCCCAAGTTGACGGTAGGAAGCGGGAGATACAATGAGCAGTTCTTC
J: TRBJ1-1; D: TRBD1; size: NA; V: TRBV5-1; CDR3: CASSRDRAGGTEAFF; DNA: TGCGCCAGCAGCAGAGACAGGGCGGGGGGCACTGAAGCTTTCTTT
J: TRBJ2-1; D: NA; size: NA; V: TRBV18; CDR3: CASSPDNYNEQFF; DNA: TGTGCCAGCTCTCCAGACAATTACAATGAGCAGTTCTTC
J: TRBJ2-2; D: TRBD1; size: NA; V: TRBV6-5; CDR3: CASSYRGQGAGELFF; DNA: TGTGCCAGCAGTTACCGGGGACAGGGGGCCGGGGAGCTGTTTTTT
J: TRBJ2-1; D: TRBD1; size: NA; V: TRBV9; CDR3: CASSRDRVNEQFF; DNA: TGTGCCAGCAGCCGAGACAGGGTCAATGAGCAGTTCTTC
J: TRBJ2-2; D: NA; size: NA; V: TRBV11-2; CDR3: CASGRGTNTGELFF; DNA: TGTGCCAGCGGCCGGGGAACCAACACCGGGGAGCTGTTTTTT
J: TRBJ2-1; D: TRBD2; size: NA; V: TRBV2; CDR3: CASRGQLAGGEFF; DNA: TGTGCCAGCAGGGGTCAACTAGCGGGAGGGGAGTTCTTC
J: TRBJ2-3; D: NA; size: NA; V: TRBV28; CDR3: CASLRSTDTQYF; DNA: TGTGCCAGCTTGCGGAGCACAGATACGCAGTATTTT
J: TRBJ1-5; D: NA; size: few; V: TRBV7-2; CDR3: CASSLRDQPQHF; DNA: TGTGCCAGCAGCTTAAGGGATCAGCCCCAGCATTTT
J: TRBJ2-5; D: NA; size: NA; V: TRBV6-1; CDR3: CASSEPGIGETQYF; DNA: TGTGCCAGCAGTGAACCAGGGATCGGAGAGACCCAGTACTTC
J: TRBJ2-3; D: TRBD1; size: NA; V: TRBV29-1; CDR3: CSGGQGPDTQYF; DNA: TGCAGCGGGGGACAGGGACCAGATACGCAGTATTTT
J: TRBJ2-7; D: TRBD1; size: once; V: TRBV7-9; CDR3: CASSDRDYEQYF; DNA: TGTGCCAGCAGCGACAGGGACTACGAGCAGTACTTC
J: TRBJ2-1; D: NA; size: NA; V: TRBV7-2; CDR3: CASSLQSGDEQFF; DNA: TGTGCCAGCAGCTTACAATCAGGCGATGAGCAGTTCTTC
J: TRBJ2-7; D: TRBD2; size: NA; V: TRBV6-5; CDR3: CASSQGGLGRHEQYF; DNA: TGTGCCAGCAGCCAAGGGGGACTAGGGCGCCACGAGCAGTACTTC